This T cell receptor beta chain comes out of a study of blood T cell repertoires in COVID-19. For the study at large: Whether acute or convalescent, the COVID-19 samples came from the United States, Italy and Spain. PBMCs, B-cell-depleted T cells, or T cells provided the cDNA or gDNA that made up the material.

Some clones are missing from TCRdb's copy, which holds only in-frame ones; the method was immunoSEQ multiplex PCR. The sample yields more than 150,000 clones, around 83% seen once. The sequenced sample was peripheral blood. The sequence derives from a woman in her thirties or forties with acute or convalescent COVID-19.

The DNA for the CDR3 is TGCAGTGCTAGTCCCGCTAGCGGTCACCAAGAGACCCAGTACTTC. The encoded protein is CSASPASGHQETQYF. The chain is built from TRBV20-1 and TRBJ2-5; TRBD2 aligns across 7 bases. The germline V gene encodes CDR1 DFQATT and CDR2 SNEGSKA (reference sequence). V was pared by 3 bases and J by 0 bases, with 7 bases of the junction left unmatched. The CDR3 loop spans 15 amino acids.